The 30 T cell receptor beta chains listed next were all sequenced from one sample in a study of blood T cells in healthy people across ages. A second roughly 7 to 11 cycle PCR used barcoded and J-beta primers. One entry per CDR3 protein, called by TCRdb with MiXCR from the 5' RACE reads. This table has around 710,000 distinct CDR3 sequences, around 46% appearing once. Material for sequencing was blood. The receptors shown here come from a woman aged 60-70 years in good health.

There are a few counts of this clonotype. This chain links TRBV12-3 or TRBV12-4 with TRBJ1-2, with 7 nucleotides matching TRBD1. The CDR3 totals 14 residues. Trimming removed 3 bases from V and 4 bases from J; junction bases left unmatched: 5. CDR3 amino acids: CASSFTGEGYGYTF. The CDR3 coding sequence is TGTGCCAGCAGTTTTACAGGGGAAGGCTATGGCTACACCTTC.

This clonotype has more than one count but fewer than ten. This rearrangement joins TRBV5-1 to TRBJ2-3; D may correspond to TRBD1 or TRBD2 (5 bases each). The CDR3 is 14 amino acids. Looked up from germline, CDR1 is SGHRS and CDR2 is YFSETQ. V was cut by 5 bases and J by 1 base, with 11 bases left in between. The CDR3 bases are TGCGCCAGCAGGAGGGGCGAGGGCACAGATACGCAGTATTTT. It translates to CASRRGEGTDTQYF. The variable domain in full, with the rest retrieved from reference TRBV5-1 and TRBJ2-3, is KAGVTQTPRYLIKTRGQQVTLSCSPISGHRSVSWYQQTPGQGLQFLFEYFSETQRNKGNFPGRFSGRQFSNSRSEMNVSTLELGDSALYLCASRRGEGTDTQYFGPGTRLTVL.

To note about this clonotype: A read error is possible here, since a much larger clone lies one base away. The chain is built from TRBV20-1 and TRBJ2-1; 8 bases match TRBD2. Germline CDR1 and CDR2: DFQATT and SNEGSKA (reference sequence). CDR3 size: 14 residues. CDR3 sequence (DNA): TGCGGTGCTTTTCTAGCGGGTATATACAATGAGCAGTTCTTC. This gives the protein CGAFLAGIYNEQFF.

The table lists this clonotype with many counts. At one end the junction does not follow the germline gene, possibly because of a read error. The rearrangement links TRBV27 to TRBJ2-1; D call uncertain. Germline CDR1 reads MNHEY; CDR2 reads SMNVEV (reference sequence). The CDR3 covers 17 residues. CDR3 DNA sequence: TGTGCCAGCAGTGTATCCCCTAACCCAAGCTCCTACAATGAGCAGTTCTTC. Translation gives CASSVSPNPSSYNEQFF.

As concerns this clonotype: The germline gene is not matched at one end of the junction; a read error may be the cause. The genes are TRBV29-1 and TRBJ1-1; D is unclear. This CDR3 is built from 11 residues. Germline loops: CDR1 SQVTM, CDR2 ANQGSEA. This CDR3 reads CSVEENTEVFF. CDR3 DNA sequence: TGCAGCGTTGAGGAGAACACTGAAGTTTTCTTT.

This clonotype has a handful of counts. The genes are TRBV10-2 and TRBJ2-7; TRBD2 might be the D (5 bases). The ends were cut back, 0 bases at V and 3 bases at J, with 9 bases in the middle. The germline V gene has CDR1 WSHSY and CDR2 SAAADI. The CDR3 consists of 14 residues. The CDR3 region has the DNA TGCGCCAGCAGTGAGTCGGACTTGATCTACGAGCAGTACTTC. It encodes CASSESDLIYEQYF.

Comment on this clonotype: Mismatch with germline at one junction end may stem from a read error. CDR3 DNA: TGTACCAGCAGCCGACAGACCGATCAGCCCCAGCATTTT. Translated: CTSSRQTDQPQHF. The chain has TRBV4-2 and TRBJ1-5, with D possibly matching TRBD1 (5 bases). Germline V gives CDR1 LGHNA, CDR2 YNFKEQ. This CDR3 contains 13 residues.

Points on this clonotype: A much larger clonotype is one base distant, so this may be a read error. The CDR3 DNA reads as TGTGCCAGCAGCTCCCCCGGGACAGGGGGCTATAATGAGCAGTACTTC. Protein sequence: CASSSPGTGGYNEQYF. The chain employs TRBV7-2 and TRBJ2-7, with 12 positions matching TRBD1. This CDR3 spans 16 amino acids. Germline V gives CDR1 SGHTA, CDR2 FQGNSA. J gave up 7 bases and V 4 bases, and 11 bases lay outside the gene matches.

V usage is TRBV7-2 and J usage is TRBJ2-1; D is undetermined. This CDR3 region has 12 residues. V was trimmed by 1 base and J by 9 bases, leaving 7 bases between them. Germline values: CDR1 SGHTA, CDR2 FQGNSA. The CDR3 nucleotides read TGTGCCAGCAGCTTAGTACTGGGTGAGCAGTTCTTC. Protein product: CASSLVLGEQFF.

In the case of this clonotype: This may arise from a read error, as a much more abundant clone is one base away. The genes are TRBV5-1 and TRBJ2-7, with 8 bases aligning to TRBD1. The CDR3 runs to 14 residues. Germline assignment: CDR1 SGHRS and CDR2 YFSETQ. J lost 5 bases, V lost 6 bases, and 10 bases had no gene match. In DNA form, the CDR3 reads TGCGCCAGCATCTACCGGGACAGGTCCCACGAGCAGTACTTC. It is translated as CASIYRDRSHEQYF.

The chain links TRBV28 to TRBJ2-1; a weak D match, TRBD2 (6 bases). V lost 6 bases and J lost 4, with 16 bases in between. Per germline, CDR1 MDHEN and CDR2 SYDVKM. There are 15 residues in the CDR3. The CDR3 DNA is TGTGCCAGCAGAAGTCCCGGAGCGGGTTACAATGAGCAGTTCTTC. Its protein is CASRSPGAGYNEQFF. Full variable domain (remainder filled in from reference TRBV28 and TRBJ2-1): DVKVTQSSRYLVKRTGEKVFLECVQDMDHENMFWYRQDPGLGLRLIYFSYDVKMKEKGDIPEGYSVSREKKERFSLILESASTNQTSMYLCASRSPGAGYNEQFFGPGTRLTVL.

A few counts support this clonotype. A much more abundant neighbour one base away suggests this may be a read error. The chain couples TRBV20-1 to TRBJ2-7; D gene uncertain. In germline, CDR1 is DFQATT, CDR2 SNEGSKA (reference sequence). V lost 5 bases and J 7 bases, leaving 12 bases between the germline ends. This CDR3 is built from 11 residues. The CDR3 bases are TGCAGTGCTCGCCAACTGGATGAGCAGTACTTC. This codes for CSARQLDEQYF.

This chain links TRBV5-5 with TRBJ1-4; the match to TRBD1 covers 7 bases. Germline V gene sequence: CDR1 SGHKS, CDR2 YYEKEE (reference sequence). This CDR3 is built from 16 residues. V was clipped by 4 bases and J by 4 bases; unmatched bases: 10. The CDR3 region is CASSPTGTALNEKLFF. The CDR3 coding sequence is TGTGCCAGCAGCCCCACCGGGACAGCCCTTAATGAAAAACTGTTTTTT.

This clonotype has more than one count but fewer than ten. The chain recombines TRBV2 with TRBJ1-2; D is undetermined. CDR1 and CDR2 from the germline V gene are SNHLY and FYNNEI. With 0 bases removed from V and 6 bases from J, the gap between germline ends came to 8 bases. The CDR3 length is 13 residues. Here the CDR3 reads CASSEATGNGYTF. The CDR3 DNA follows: TGTGCCAGCAGTGAAGCAACGGGAAATGGCTACACCTTC.

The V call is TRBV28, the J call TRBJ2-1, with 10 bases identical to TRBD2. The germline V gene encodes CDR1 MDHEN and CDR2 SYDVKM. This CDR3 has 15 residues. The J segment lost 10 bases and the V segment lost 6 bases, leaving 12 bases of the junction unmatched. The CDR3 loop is CASSPTGTSDKEQFF. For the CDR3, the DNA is TGTGCCAGCAGCCCAACCGGGACTAGCGATAAGGAGCAGTTCTTC. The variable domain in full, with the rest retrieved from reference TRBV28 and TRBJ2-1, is DVKVTQSSRYLVKRTGEKVFLECVQDMDHENMFWYRQDPGLGLRLIYFSYDVKMKEKGDIPEGYSVSREKKERFSLILESASTNQTSMYLCASSPTGTSDKEQFFGPGTRLTVL.

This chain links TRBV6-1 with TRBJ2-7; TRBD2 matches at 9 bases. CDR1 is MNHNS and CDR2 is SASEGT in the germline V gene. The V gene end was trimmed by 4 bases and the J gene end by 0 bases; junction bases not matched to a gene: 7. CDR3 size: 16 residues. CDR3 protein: CASSAIAGEISYEQYF. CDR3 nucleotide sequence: TGTGCCAGCAGTGCTATAGCGGGGGAAATCTCCTACGAGCAGTACTTC.

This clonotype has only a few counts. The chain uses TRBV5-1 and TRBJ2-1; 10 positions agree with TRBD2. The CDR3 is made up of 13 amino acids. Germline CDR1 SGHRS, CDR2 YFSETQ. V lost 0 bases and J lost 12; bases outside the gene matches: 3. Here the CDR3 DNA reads TGCGCCAGCAGCTTGGAGGGACTAGCGATGCAGTTCTTC. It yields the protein CASSLEGLAMQFF.

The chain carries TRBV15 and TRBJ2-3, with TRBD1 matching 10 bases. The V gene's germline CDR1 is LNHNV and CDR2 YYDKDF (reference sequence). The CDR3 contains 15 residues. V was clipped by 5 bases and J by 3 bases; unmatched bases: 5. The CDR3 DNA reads TGTGCCACCAGCTCCGACAGGGGGCCAACAGATACGCAGTATTTT. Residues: CATSSDRGPTDTQYF.

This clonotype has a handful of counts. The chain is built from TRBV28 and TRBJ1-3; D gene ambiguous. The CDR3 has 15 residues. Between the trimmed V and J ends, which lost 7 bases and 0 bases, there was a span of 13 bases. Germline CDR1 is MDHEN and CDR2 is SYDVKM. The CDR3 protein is CASKPPLSSGNTIYF. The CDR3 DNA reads TGTGCCAGCAAGCCCCCACTCAGCTCTGGAAACACCATATATTTT.

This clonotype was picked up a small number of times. As DNA, the CDR3 is TGCAGTGCTAGAGATGAGATGGGGGGAACGGGAACAATATATGGCTACACCTTC. It codes for CSARDEMGGTGTIYGYTF. This sequence joins TRBV20-1 and TRBJ1-2; tentatively, D is TRBD1 (5 bases). Between the trimmed V and J ends, which lost 0 bases and 5 bases, there was a span of 25 bases. The CDR3 totals 18 residues. Germline V CDR1 and CDR2: DFQATT, SNEGSKA (reference sequence).

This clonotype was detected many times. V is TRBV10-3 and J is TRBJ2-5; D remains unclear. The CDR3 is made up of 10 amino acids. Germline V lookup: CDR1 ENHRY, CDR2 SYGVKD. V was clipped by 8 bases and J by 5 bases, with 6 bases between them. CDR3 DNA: TGTGCCATCGGAACCGAGACCCAGTACTTC. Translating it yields CAIGTETQYF.

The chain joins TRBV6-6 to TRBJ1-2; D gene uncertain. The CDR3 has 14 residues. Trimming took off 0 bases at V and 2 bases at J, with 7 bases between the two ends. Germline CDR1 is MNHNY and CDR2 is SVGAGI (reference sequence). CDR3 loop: CASSYSAGNYGYTF. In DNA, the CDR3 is TGTGCCAGCAGTTACTCGGCGGGAAACTATGGCTACACCTTC.

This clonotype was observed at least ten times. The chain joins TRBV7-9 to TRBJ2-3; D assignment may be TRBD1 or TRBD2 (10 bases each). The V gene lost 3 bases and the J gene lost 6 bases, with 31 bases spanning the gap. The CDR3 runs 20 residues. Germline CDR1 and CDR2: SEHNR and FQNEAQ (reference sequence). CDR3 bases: TGTGCCAGCAGCTTCCCGCTGGGACAGGGGCTAGCGGGAGTCGGGGATACGCAGTATTTT. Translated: CASSFPLGQGLAGVGDTQYF.

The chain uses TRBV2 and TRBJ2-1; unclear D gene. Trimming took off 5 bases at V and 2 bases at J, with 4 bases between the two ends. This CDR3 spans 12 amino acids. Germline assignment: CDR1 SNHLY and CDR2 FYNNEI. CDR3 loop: CASSWPYNEQFF. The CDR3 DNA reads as TGTGCCAGCAGTTGGCCCTACAATGAGCAGTTCTTC.

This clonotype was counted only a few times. The CDR3 DNA follows: TGCAGTGTTCACCTTAGGGACAGGGGGCTAGTATCCCCGGACATTCAGTACTTC. Translating gives CSVHLRDRGLVSPDIQYF. The chain combines TRBV20-1 with TRBJ2-4; TRBD1 matches 12 bases. The CDR3 is 18 amino acids. The J segment lost 8 bases and the V segment lost 7 bases, leaving 21 bases of the junction unmatched. Per the germline V gene, CDR1 is DFQATT and CDR2 is SNEGSKA (reference sequence).

In DNA, the CDR3 is TGCGCCAGCAGTGAGCCGGGACTGACCTACGAGCAGTACTTC. It is translated as CASSEPGLTYEQYF. The V gene is TRBV10-2, the J gene TRBJ2-7; D might be TRBD2 (6 bases). V shed 2 bases and J shed 2 bases, with 10 bases lying between them. CDR3 length: 14 residues. CDR1 and CDR2 from the germline V gene are WSHSY and SAAADI.

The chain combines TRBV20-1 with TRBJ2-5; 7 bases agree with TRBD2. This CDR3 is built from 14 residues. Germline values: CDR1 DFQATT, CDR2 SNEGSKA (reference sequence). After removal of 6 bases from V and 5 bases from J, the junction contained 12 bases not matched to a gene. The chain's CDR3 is CSATPGLEGETQYF. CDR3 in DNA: TGCAGTGCAACCCCCGGACTAGAAGGCGAGACCCAGTACTTC.

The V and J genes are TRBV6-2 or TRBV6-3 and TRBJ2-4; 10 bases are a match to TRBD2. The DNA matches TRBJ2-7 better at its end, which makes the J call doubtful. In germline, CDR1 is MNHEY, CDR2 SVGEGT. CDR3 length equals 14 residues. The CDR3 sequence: CASSYSGTSVEQYF. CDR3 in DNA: TGTGCCAGCAGTTACTCCGGGACTAGCGTCGAGCAGTACTTC.

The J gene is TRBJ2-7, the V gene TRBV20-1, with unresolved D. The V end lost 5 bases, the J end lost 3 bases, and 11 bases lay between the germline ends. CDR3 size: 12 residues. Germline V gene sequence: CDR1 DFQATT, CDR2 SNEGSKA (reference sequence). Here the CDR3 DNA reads TGCAGTGCTGGTCTGAGGAGCTACGAGCAGTACTTC. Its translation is CSAGLRSYEQYF.

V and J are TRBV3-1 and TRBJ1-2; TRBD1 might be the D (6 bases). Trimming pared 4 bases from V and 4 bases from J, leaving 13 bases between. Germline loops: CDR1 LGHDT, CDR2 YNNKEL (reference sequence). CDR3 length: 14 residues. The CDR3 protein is CASSPDQGTYGYTF. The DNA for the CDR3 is TGTGCCAGCAGCCCCGATCAGGGGACCTATGGCTACACCTTC.